Shown below are 31 T cell receptor beta chains from a single sample sequenced in a study of shared clonotypes between healthy human individuals. Measured with immunoSEQ multiplex PCR; TCRdb has only the in-frame clones, and not every one. The sample includes about 2.1 million clones, over 85% of them seen just once. Naivety among CD8 cells was defined by CD45RO negativity and positive CCR7 selection, thereby excluding terminally differentiated effector memory CD45RA+ cells. Sequenced input: naive CD8+ T cells from PBMCs. These TCRs come from a man between 18 and 29 years old in good health. Some clones in this sample may be carry-over from other donors' samples.

The chain has TRBV28 and TRBJ2-2, with a weak D call TRBD2 (5 bases). V was trimmed by 2 bases and J by 5 bases, leaving 15 bases between them. The germline V gene encodes CDR1 MDHEN and CDR2 SYDVKM. This CDR3 spans 16 amino acids. In nucleotides, the CDR3 is TGTGCCAGCAGTTTACGGCACTTGGGGAGAACCGGGGAGCTGTTTTTT. As protein: CASSLRHLGRTGELFF.

The rearrangement joins TRBV9 to TRBJ2-7, with 8 bases matching TRBD2. Germline CDR1 is SGDLS and CDR2 is YYNGEE. V lost 4 bases and J lost 6; bases outside the gene matches: 12. The CDR3 is 15 residues long. CDR3 amino acids: CASSPLAETAREQYF. The CDR3 DNA reads as TGTGCCAGCAGCCCACTAGCGGAAACGGCTCGCGAGCAGTACTTC.

This chain links TRBV19 with TRBJ1-2; D gene uncertain. Germline values: CDR1 LNHDA, CDR2 SQIVND (reference sequence). This CDR3 is built from 13 residues. V lost 5 bases and J 4 bases, leaving 11 bases between the germline ends. The CDR3 protein is CASSQTRAYGYTF. CDR3 sequence (DNA): TGTGCCAGTAGTCAGACAAGGGCCTATGGCTACACCTTC. Full variable domain (outside the CDR3, taken from reference TRBV19 and TRBJ1-2): DGGITQSPKYLFRKEGQNVTLSCEQNLNHDAMYWYRQDPGQGLRLIYYSQIVNDFQKGDIAEGYSVSREKKESFPLTVTSAQKNPTAFYLCASSQTRAYGYTFGSGTRLTVV.

The CDR3 is CAWSGGVRNEQYF. The CDR3 coding sequence is TGTGCCTGGAGTGGTGGGGTCCGGAACGAGCAGTACTTC. The V call is TRBV30, the J call TRBJ2-7; no firm D call. CDR1 is GTSNPN, CDR2 SVGIG, per germline (reference sequence). The CDR3 loop spans 13 amino acids. Trimming took off 1 base at V and 5 bases at J, with 12 bases between the two ends.

There are a few counts of this clone. This sequence joins TRBV7-9 and TRBJ1-2; tentatively, D is TRBD1 (6 bases). CDR1 is SEHNR, CDR2 FQNEAQ, per germline (reference sequence). The V end was cut by 7 bases, the J end by 0 bases, with 9 bases between. The CDR3 is 13 amino acids. The CDR3, as DNA: TGTGCCAGCATGGGGGGGCCTAACTATGGCTACACCTTC. It codes for CASMGGPNYGYTF.

The chain employs TRBV28 and TRBJ2-1; TRBD2 agrees at 8 bases. The germline gives CDR1 MDHEN, CDR2 SYDVKM. V gave up 10 bases and J gave up 3 bases; unmatched junction bases: 20. This CDR3 has 18 residues. Here the CDR3 DNA reads TGTGCCACCCAACCGGGAATCGCGGCGGGAGGTGTCTACAATGAGCAGTTCTTC. Its translation: CATQPGIAAGGVYNEQFF.

The chain links TRBV12-5 to TRBJ1-3; D call uncertain. Germline V CDR1 and CDR2: LGHNT, FRNRAP. V lost 0 bases, J lost 0 bases, and 6 bases lay in between. This CDR3 has 15 amino acids. The CDR3 bases are TGTGCTAGTGGTTTGGTAACAAACTCTGGAAACACCATATATTTT. Protein: CASGLVTNSGNTIYF.

This CDR3 reads CASSNPGLADTQYF. The CDR3 DNA is TGTGCCAGCAGCAACCCGGGACTAGCAGATACGCAGTATTTT. The J gene is TRBJ2-3, the V gene TRBV11-2; 8 bases map to TRBD2. V shed 5 bases and J 4 bases; nucleotides not matched to a gene: 5. The CDR3 is 14 amino acids. Germline assignment: CDR1 SGHAT and CDR2 FQNNGV.

The chain combines TRBV5-1 with TRBJ2-7; 7 nucleotides match TRBD2. With 2 bases clipped from V and 1 base from J, the junction kept 6 bases outside the gene matches. CDR3 length: 15 amino acids. Germline assignment: CDR1 SGHRS and CDR2 YFSETQ. The DNA for the CDR3 is TGCGCCAGCAGCTTAGGGGCTAGCGGATCCTACGAGCAGTACTTC. Translation: CASSLGASGSYEQYF.

The chain joins TRBV4-1 to TRBJ1-1; TRBD1 might be the D (6 bases). The germline V gene encodes CDR1 MGHRA and CDR2 YSYEKL. The CDR3 runs 18 residues. Trimming cost V 0 bases and J 0 bases, with 17 bases left between them. CDR3 sequence: CASSQDQGRLGLNTEAFF. CDR3 coding DNA: TGCGCCAGCAGCCAAGATCAGGGGAGATTGGGCCTGAACACTGAAGCTTTCTTT.

V and J are TRBV4-2 and TRBJ2-3; D is ambiguous. V lost 0 bases and J lost 0, with 19 bases in between. Germline loops: CDR1 LGHNA, CDR2 YNFKEQ. The CDR3 length is 19 residues. In DNA, the CDR3 is TGTGCCAGCAGCCAAGATCTAACCAAGAAGGTAGAGAGCACAGATACGCAGTATTTT. Its translation is CASSQDLTKKVESTDTQYF.

The rearrangement uses TRBV27 and TRBJ2-7, with D perhaps TRBD2 (6 bases). The V gene's germline CDR1 is MNHEY and CDR2 SMNVEV (reference sequence). V lost 6 bases, J lost 3 bases, and 18 bases lay in between. The CDR3 extends over 15 amino acids. CDR3 amino acids: CASSHVGTGDYEQYF. The CDR3 bases are TGTGCCAGCAGCCACGTCGGGACGGGAGACTACGAGCAGTACTTC.

This clone was recorded only once. V usage is TRBV7-9 and J usage is TRBJ2-4, with D possibly TRBD2 on 5 matching bases. Germline CDR1 and CDR2: SEHNR and FQNEAQ (reference sequence). The V and J ends lost 8 bases and 5 bases respectively, with 19 bases between them. The CDR3 loop spans 15 amino acids. The CDR3 reads CASQARRGAENIQYF. DNA for the CDR3: TGTGCCAGCCAGGCCCGTCGGGGTGCCGAAAACATTCAGTACTTC.

This clone was detected only a few times. The chain couples TRBV5-1 to TRBJ1-1, with TRBD1 matching over 8 bases. This CDR3 comprises 14 residues. V trimming: 4 bases; J trimming: 1 base; junction bases outside the gene matches: 3. Germline CDR1 and CDR2: SGHRS and YFSETQ. This chain's CDR3 is CASSIGQGNTEAFF. CDR3 coding DNA: TGCGCCAGCAGCATAGGACAGGGGAACACTGAAGCTTTCTTT.

The rearrangement links TRBV10-1 to TRBJ2-6; D not certain. Trimming stripped 10 bases from V and 4 bases from J, with 17 bases between. The CDR3 spans 15 residues. In germline, CDR1 is WNHNN, CDR2 SYGVQD (reference sequence). The CDR3 region has the DNA TGCGCCAACCCCCCTTTTGGGTCCGGGGCCAACGTCCTGACTTTC. Amino acid sequence: CANPPFGSGANVLTF.

The chain links TRBV7-9 to TRBJ2-1; TRBD2 might be the D (6 bases). The germline V and J ends were trimmed by 6 bases and 4 bases, with 16 bases remaining between them. CDR3 length: 15 residues. CDR1 and CDR2 (germline): SEHNR, FQNEAQ (reference sequence). CDR3 coding DNA: TGTGCCAGCAGTACCCGGGAGTCGAGGTACAATGAGCAGTTCTTC. This sequence encodes CASSTRESRYNEQFF.

This chain links TRBV27 with TRBJ2-5; D remains unclear. V was pared by 6 bases and J by 2 bases, with 19 bases between. Germline CDR1 is MNHEY and CDR2 is SMNVEV (reference sequence). This CDR3 is 16 amino acids long. In DNA, the CDR3 is TGTGCCAGCAGGCCTGGAGAGTTCCCCCTTCAAGAGACCCAGTACTTC. Amino acids: CASRPGEFPLQETQYF.

The rearrangement links TRBV9 to TRBJ2-2, with D perhaps TRBD1 (6 bases). V lost 0 bases and J 2 bases, leaving 20 bases between the germline ends. Germline lookup yields CDR1 SGDLS and CDR2 YYNGEE. There are 19 residues in the CDR3. The CDR3 DNA sequence: TGTGCCAGCAGCGTAGAGTGGGACACAGTCTACCATAACACCGGGGAGCTGTTTTTT. Its protein product is CASSVEWDTVYHNTGELFF.

The CDR3: CASSGWSGLYSYEQYF. DNA of the CDR3: TGTGCCAGCAGCGGGTGGAGTGGGTTATACTCCTACGAGCAGTACTTC. V is TRBV5-4 and J is TRBJ2-7; D is ambiguous. Germline values: CDR1 SGHNT, CDR2 YYREEE (reference sequence). The V end was cut by 4 bases, the J end by 0 bases, with 17 bases between. This CDR3 has 16 residues.

The CDR3: CASSTLAKNIQYF. Here the CDR3 DNA reads TGTGCCAGCAGTACCTTAGCCAAAAACATTCAGTACTTC. This chain connects TRBV27 to TRBJ2-4, with D unclear. Deletions cut 5 bases from V and 0 bases from J, with 5 bases between. This CDR3 has 13 amino acids. Germline-derived CDR1 and CDR2 are MNHEY and SMNVEV (reference sequence).

The rearrangement joins TRBV9 to TRBJ2-3; weak D call: TRBD2 (5 bases). The CDR3 runs to 16 residues. Germline CDR1 reads SGDLS; CDR2 reads YYNGEE. The ends were cut back, 1 base at V and 2 bases at J, with 14 bases in the middle. The CDR3 DNA reads TGTGCCAGCAGCGTACTCAGTGGACTTAACACAGATACGCAGTATTTT. It codes for CASSVLSGLNTDTQYF.

The chain carries TRBV28 and TRBJ1-6; D is unresolved. Germline V lookup: CDR1 MDHEN, CDR2 SYDVKM. This CDR3 is built from 12 residues. V lost 7 bases and J 6 bases, leaving 7 bases between the germline ends. DNA of the CDR3: TGTGCCAGCACCCTCAGTAATTCACCCCTCCACTTT. It translates to CASTLSNSPLHF.

This chain connects TRBV7-9 to TRBJ1-3; weak D call: TRBD1 (5 bases). Germline lookup yields CDR1 SEHNR and CDR2 FQNEAQ (reference sequence). This CDR3 has 15 amino acids. The V gene lost 2 bases and the J gene lost 0 bases, with 8 bases spanning the gap. The CDR3 DNA reads as TGTGCCAGCAGCTTAAGAGGGGACTCTGGAAACACCATATATTTT. Its translation is CASSLRGDSGNTIYF.

The V gene is TRBV5-1, the J gene TRBJ1-1, with D tentatively TRBD1 (5 bases). Germline CDR1 SGHRS, CDR2 YFSETQ. This CDR3 contains 14 residues. Trimming removed 4 bases from V and 7 bases from J, with 17 bases in between. The chain's CDR3 is CASSPGPGGFEAFF. CDR3 nucleotide sequence: TGCGCCAGCAGCCCGGGTCCGGGGGGTTTTGAAGCTTTCTTT.

The chain has TRBV28 and TRBJ2-7; D is unclear. V lost 1 base to trimming and J lost 2 bases, with 18 bases between them. The CDR3 consists of 17 residues. The germline CDR1 and CDR2 sequences are MDHEN and SYDVKM. The CDR3 here is CASSLSHTLAQPYEQYF. CDR3 DNA: TGTGCCAGCAGTTTATCCCATACTTTAGCACAGCCCTACGAGCAGTACTTC.

This clone turned up a few times. The chain combines TRBV6-5 with TRBJ1-2, with a possible D match to TRBD1 (5 bases). The CDR3 is 15 amino acids. V was cut by 2 bases and J by 6 bases, with 16 bases left in between. The germline V gene has CDR1 MNHEY and CDR2 SVGAGI. CDR3 in amino acids: CASSYRQGGWDGYTF. In nucleotides, the CDR3 is TGTGCCAGCAGTTACCGCCAGGGAGGCTGGGATGGCTACACCTTC.

The chain recombines TRBV7-9 with TRBJ1-4; TRBD1 aligns across 9 bases. The CDR3 contains 15 residues. J gave up 7 bases and V 5 bases, and 8 bases lay outside the gene matches. CDR1 is SEHNR, CDR2 FQNEAQ, per germline (reference sequence). The CDR3 sequence: CASSHLQGAREKLFF. CDR3 nucleotides: TGTGCCAGCAGCCATCTACAGGGGGCGCGTGAAAAACTGTTTTTT.

This clone was seen a single time. The chain recombines TRBV7-3 with TRBJ2-1; D remains ambiguous. Germline CDR1 SGHTA, CDR2 FQGTGA. V gave up 3 bases and J gave up 4 bases, with 10 bases separating them. This CDR3 comprises 14 residues. The DNA of the CDR3 is TGTGCCAGCAGCTTTTTGACACGTTACAATGAGCAGTTCTTC. Translating it yields CASSFLTRYNEQFF.

This chain connects TRBV27 to TRBJ2-7; D is perhaps TRBD2 (7 bases). The CDR3 has 14 amino acids. V was trimmed by 6 bases and J by 3 bases, leaving 15 bases between them. The germline V gene encodes CDR1 MNHEY and CDR2 SMNVEV (reference sequence). CDR3: CASRVGGAGYEQYF. Here the CDR3 DNA reads TGTGCCAGCAGGGTAGGGGGGGCCGGCTACGAGCAGTACTTC.

The V and J genes are TRBV28 and TRBJ2-4; D unresolved. Germline assignment: CDR1 MDHEN and CDR2 SYDVKM. The germline V and J ends were trimmed by 3 bases and 0 bases, with 9 bases remaining between them. The CDR3 is made up of 15 amino acids. This chain's CDR3 is CASSFQPLAKNIQYF. CDR3 nucleotides: TGTGCCAGCAGTTTTCAGCCGCTAGCCAAAAACATTCAGTACTTC.

The rearrangement joins TRBV27 to TRBJ2-1, with D unclear. This CDR3 has 12 residues. The V end lost 3 bases, the J end lost 10 bases, and 10 bases lay between the germline ends. Germline V gene sequence: CDR1 MNHEY, CDR2 SMNVEV (reference sequence). The DNA for the CDR3 is TGTGCCAGCAGTTTGTCCGGGCGAGAGCAGTTCTTC. It codes for CASSLSGREQFF.